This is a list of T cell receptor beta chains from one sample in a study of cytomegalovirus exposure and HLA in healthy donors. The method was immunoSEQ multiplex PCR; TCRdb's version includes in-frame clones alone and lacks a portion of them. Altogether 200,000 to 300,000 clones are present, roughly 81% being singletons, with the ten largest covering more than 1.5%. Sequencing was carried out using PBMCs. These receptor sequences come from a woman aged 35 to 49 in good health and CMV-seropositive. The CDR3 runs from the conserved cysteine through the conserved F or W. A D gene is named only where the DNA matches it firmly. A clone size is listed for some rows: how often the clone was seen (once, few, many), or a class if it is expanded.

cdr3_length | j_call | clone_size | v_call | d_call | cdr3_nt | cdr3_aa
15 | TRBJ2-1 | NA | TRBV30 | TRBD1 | TGTGCCTGGAGTGATGGGGACAGGTGGAACAATGAGCAGTTCTTC | CAWSDGDRWNNEQFF
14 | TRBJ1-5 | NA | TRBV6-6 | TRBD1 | TGTGCCAGCAGGGACCAGGGGGAGAATCAGCCCCAGCATTTT | CASRDQGENQPQHF
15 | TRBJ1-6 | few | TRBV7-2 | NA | TGTGCCAGCAGCCCCGGGAATACCTATAATTCACCCCTCCACTTT | CASSPGNTYNSPLHF
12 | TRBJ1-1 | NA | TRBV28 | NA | TGTGCCAGCGGACAGATGAACACTGAAGCTTTCTTT | CASGQMNTEAFF
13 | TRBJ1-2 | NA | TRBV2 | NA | TGTGCCAGCAGTGACCCCTCTAACTATGGCTACACCTTC | CASSDPSNYGYTF
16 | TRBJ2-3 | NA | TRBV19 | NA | TGTGCCAGTAGTATAGATCATGGGGGGGCCGCAGATACGCAGTATTTT | CASSIDHGGAADTQYF
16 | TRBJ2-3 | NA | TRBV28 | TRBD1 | TGTGCCAGCAGTTTGTGGGGACAGGGTAGCACAGATACGCAGTATTTT | CASSLWGQGSTDTQYF
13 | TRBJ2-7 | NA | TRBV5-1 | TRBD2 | TGCGCCAGCAGCTTGGAGGGCGGGAGGGCAAGGTACTTC | CASSLEGGRARYF
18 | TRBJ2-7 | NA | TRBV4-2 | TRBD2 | TGTGCCAGCAGCCAAGATTTAGCGGGAGGTTCAATAATCTACGAGCAGTACTTC | CASSQDLAGGSIIYEQYF
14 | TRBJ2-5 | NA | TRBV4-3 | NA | TGCGCCAGCAGCCACTCCGCGGGTAAAGAGACCCAGTACTTC | CASSHSAGKETQYF
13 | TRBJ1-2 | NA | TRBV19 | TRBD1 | TGTGCCAGTAGTGATCAGGGGGGTGATGGCTACACCTTC | CASSDQGGDGYTF
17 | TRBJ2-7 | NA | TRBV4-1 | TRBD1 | TGCGCCAGCAGCCAGGTCTCCGGACAGGACCTATCATACGAGCAGTACTTC | CASSQVSGQDLSYEQYF
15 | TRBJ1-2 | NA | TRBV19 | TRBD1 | TGTGCCAGTAGTACCGTCCCCGGGACAGGCTATGGCTACACCTTC | CASSTVPGTGYGYTF
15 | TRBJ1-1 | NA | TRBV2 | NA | TGTGCCAGCAGTCCCACGGGGGGCATGTACACTGAAGCTTTCTTT | CASSPTGGMYTEAFF
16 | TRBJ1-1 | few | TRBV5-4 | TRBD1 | TGTGCCAGCAGCTGGGGGGGACAGGGCAGGAACACTGAAGCTTTCTTT | CASSWGGQGRNTEAFF
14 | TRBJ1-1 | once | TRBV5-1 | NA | TGCGCCAGCAGCTTGACAGGGACATGGTCTGAAGCTTTCTTT | CASSLTGTWSEAFF
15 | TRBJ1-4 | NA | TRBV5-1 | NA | TGCGCCAGCAGGCGGGCAGCCACAACTAATGAAAAACTGTTTTTT | CASRRAATTNEKLFF
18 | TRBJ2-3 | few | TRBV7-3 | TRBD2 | TGTGCCAGCAGCTTAAGACCGCCGGGAGGGAACATGGCAGATACGCAGTATTTT | CASSLRPPGGNMADTQYF
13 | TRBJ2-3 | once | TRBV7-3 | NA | TGTGCCAGCAGTCAAGCTAGGGGAGATACGCAGTATTTT | CASSQARGDTQYF
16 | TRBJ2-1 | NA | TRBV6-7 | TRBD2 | TGTGCCAGCAGCCAGAACCTAGCGGGAGGGAACAATGAGCAGTTCTTC | CASSQNLAGGNNEQFF
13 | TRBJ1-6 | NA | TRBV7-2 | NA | TGTGCCAGCAGCTTACAGGTTGAATCACCCCTCCACTTT | CASSLQVESPLHF
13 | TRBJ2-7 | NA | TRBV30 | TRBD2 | TGTGCCTGGAATCGCATAGCGGGCGGCGAGCAGTACTTC | CAWNRIAGGEQYF
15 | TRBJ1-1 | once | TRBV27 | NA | TGTGCCAGCAGTTTATCAGCGGTAACGGACACTGAAGCTTTCTTT | CASSLSAVTDTEAFF
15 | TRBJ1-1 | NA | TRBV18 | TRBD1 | TGTGCCAGCTCACCGGCGACAGGGGCGAACACTGAAGCTTTCTTT | CASSPATGANTEAFF
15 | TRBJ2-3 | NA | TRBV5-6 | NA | TGTGCCAGCAGCTTGGGACTAGATACCGCAGATACGCAGTATTTT | CASSLGLDTADTQYF
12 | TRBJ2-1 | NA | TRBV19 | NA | TGTGCCAGTAACCTTCCGGGCAATGAGCAGTTCTTC | CASNLPGNEQFF
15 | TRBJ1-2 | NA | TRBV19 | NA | TGTGCCAGTAGGTCACAGGGAGTTTCGGGATATGGCTACACCTTC | CASRSQGVSGYGYTF
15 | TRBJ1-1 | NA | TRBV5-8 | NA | TGTGCCAGCAAGCGGGCAGACCGACTGAACACTGAAGCTTTCTTT | CASKRADRLNTEAFF
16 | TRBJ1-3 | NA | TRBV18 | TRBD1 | TGTGCCAGCTCACCACCGACAGGGTACGCTGGAAACACCATATATTTT | CASSPPTGYAGNTIYF
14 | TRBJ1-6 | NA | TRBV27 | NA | TGTGCCAGCAGCCCTAGCTCCTATAATTCACCCCTCCACTTT | CASSPSSYNSPLHF
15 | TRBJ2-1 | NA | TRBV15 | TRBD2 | TGTGCCACCAGCAGAGATAAGACTAGCGAGCATGAGCAGTTCTTC | CATSRDKTSEHEQFF
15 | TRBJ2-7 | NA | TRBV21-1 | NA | TGTGCCAGCAGCATACCCCGGGACAAAACCTACGAGCAGTACTTC | CASSIPRDKTYEQYF
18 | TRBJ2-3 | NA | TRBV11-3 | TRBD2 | TGTGCCAGCAGCGCGCGACATAGCGGGAGCTTCCCCACAGATACGCAGTATTTT | CASSARHSGSFPTDTQYF
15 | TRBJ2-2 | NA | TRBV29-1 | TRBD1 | TGCAGCGTTGAAGTGGCCGACAGGGGGACCGGGGAGCTGTTTTTT | CSVEVADRGTGELFF
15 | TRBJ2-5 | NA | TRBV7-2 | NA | TGTGCCAGCAGCTTAGGCCAGGGAATGATCAAGACCCAGTACTTC | CASSLGQGMIKTQYF
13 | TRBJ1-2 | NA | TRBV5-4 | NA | TGTGCCAGCAGCCGACCAGGGGACTATGGCTACACCTTC | CASSRPGDYGYTF
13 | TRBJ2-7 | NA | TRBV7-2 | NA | TGTGCCAGCAGCCCAATGGGGAGCTACGAGCAGTACTTC | CASSPMGSYEQYF
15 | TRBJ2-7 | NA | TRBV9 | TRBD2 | TGTGCCAGCAGCGTCTCCGGGACTAGCAGCTACGAGCAGTACTTC | CASSVSGTSSYEQYF
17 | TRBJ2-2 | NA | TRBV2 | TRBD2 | TGTGCCAGCAGTGGTAGCGGGAGGGCCGTCGGGTCCGGGGAGCTGTTTTTT | CASSGSGRAVGSGELFF
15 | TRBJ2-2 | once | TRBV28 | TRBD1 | TGTGCCAGCACCCGACAGGGGGCGAACACCGGGGAGCTGTTTTTT | CASTRQGANTGELFF
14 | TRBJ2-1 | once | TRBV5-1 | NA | TGCGCCAGCAGCTTAGGGGACATTTACAATGAGCAGTTCTTC | CASSLGDIYNEQFF
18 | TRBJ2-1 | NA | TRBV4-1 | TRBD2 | TGCGCCAGCAGCGGAACTAGCGGGAGATGGGCATCCTACAATGAGCAGTTCTTC | CASSGTSGRWASYNEQFF
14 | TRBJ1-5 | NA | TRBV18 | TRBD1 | TGTGCCAGCTCACCTGACAGGGCGGCTCAGCCCCAGCATTTT | CASSPDRAAQPQHF